The 18 T cell receptor beta chains below were found in one sample sequenced in a study of human T cells and chemical hapten exposure. Documented time point: patch test 2, 6 weeks after DPC sensitization. The sample's treatment: therapeutic diphenylcyclopropenone sensitization with weekly scalp DPC. TCRdb re-analysed the RACE reads in MiXCR, keeping a single row per CDR3 protein. Of roughly 380,000 distinct CDR3 sequences listed, about 6% are singletons. The source material was whole blood, sampled in connection with sensitization to the hapten diphenylcyclopropenone (DPC). Receptors originate from a woman aged 18-29 years with alopecia areata. Some clones in this sample may be carry-over from other donors' samples.

The sample holds many counts of this clonotype. This chain links TRBV6-5 with TRBJ1-3; 7 bases map to TRBD1. This CDR3 is built from 14 residues. V gave up 2 bases and J gave up 4 bases; unmatched junction bases: 2. Germline CDR1 MNHEY, CDR2 SVGAGI. The CDR3 coding sequence is TGTGCCAGCAGTTACAGGGGGCTGGGAAACACCATATATTTT. It specifies CASSYRGLGNTIYF.

Many counts were recorded for this clonotype. The V call is TRBV9, the J call TRBJ1-2; D not resolved. V was cut by 4 bases and J by 2 bases, with 18 bases left in between. In germline, CDR1 is SGDLS, CDR2 YYNGEE. CDR3 length: 16 residues. The DNA of the CDR3 is TGTGCCAGCAGCCCCCAGTCCCGAGGTCCAAACTATGGCTACACCTTC. Amino acid sequence: CASSPQSRGPNYGYTF.

This clonotype was detected a few times. The CDR3 nucleotides are TGTGCCAGCAGGAATCGACTGTACGGCGGGGCCCAAGAGACCCAGTACTTC. It codes for CASRNRLYGGAQETQYF. This chain joins TRBV6-5 and TRBJ2-5; D is possibly TRBD2 (6 bases). From germline, CDR1 is MNHEY and CDR2 SVGAGI. The CDR3 has 17 amino acids. With 6 bases removed from V and 1 base from J, the gap between germline ends came to 21 bases.

This clonotype has at least ten counts. The chain uses TRBV7-9 and TRBJ2-3, with 8 positions matching TRBD1. Germline V lookup: CDR1 SEHNR, CDR2 FQNEAQ (reference sequence). The CDR3 loop spans 19 amino acids. The V segment lost 2 bases and the J segment 2 bases; nucleotides outside the gene matches: 15. CDR3 region: CASSLNPPPWTGHTDTQYF. The DNA for the CDR3 is TGTGCCAGCAGCTTAAACCCCCCCCCCTGGACAGGGCACACAGATACGCAGTATTTT.

There are a few counts of this clonotype. The chain has TRBV7-6 and TRBJ2-7; D possibly corresponds to TRBD2 (5 bases). Germline V gene data show CDR1 as SGHVS and CDR2 as FNYEAQ. The CDR3 extends over 14 amino acids. V was cut by 4 bases and J by 6 bases, with 16 bases left in between. The CDR3 here is CASSSSAPRGEQYF. CDR3 DNA: TGTGCCAGCAGCTCGTCGGCCCCACGGGGCGAGCAGTACTTC.

In this sample, this clonotype turned up many times. V is TRBV12-3 or TRBV12-4 and J is TRBJ2-3; D call uncertain. Trimming pared 8 bases from V and 2 bases from J, leaving 11 bases between. The CDR3 loop spans 13 amino acids. The CDR3 region is CASALYYTDTQYF. Here the CDR3 DNA reads TGTGCCAGCGCACTTTATTACACAGATACGCAGTATTTT.

The sample holds many counts of this clonotype. This rearrangement joins TRBV5-6 to TRBJ2-1; TRBD1 or TRBD2 may be the D gene (5 bases each). Deletions cut 2 bases from V and 9 bases from J, with 9 bases between. There are 12 residues in the CDR3. Germline assignment: CDR1 SGHDT and CDR2 YYEEEE. CDR3 sequence (DNA): TGTGCCAGCAGCTTTAGTGGGGGTGAGCAGTTCTTC. Residues: CASSFSGGEQFF.

A few counts support this clonotype. The V and J genes are TRBV6-5 and TRBJ2-1; D ambiguous. The V end was cut by 8 bases, the J end by 4 bases, with 6 bases between. Germline V gives CDR1 MNHEY, CDR2 SVGAGI. The CDR3 sequence is 11 residues long. CDR3 amino acids: CASRIYNEQFF. As DNA, the CDR3 is TGTGCCAGCCGCATATACAATGAGCAGTTCTTC.

This clonotype was observed a few times. J is TRBJ2-7 and V is TRBV3-1; the D is unclear. Germline assignment: CDR1 LGHDT and CDR2 YNNKEL (reference sequence). CDR3 length: 14 amino acids. Trimming shortened V by 4 bases and J by 2 bases, and 12 bases separated the two germline ends. CDR3 DNA sequence: TGTGCCAGCAGCCCCGAGCCCCTGGCCTACGAGCAGTACTTC. It translates to CASSPEPLAYEQYF.

At least ten counts were recorded for this clonotype. The genes are TRBV6-5 and TRBJ1-2; perhaps TRBD1 as D (6 bases). V lost 6 bases and J lost 0, with 11 bases in between. From germline, CDR1 is MNHEY and CDR2 SVGAGI. CDR3 length equals 14 residues. In nucleotides, the CDR3 is TGTGCCAGCAGACATCAGGGGTCTAACTATGGCTACACCTTC. Translated, it gives CASRHQGSNYGYTF.

This clonotype was picked up many times. The chain recombines TRBV5-1 with TRBJ2-3, with 9 bases that match TRBD2. Per germline, CDR1 SGHRS and CDR2 YFSETQ. The junction had 11 bases not matched to a gene; V was cut back by 4 bases and J by 5 bases. This CDR3 has 16 amino acids. In DNA form, the CDR3 reads TGCGCCAGCAGCGCCCCCCCAGCGGGGGGTGAAGATACGCAGTATTTT. Its protein product is CASSAPPAGGEDTQYF.

This clonotype has more than one count but fewer than ten. The V and J genes are TRBV28 and TRBJ1-4; tentative D call: TRBD1 (6 bases). Germline V gene lookup returns CDR1 MDHEN and CDR2 SYDVKM. The germline V and J ends were trimmed by 10 bases and 5 bases, with 14 bases remaining between them. The CDR3 totals 13 residues. The CDR3 sequence is CANHRAGNEKLFF. The CDR3 bases are TGTGCCAACCACAGGGCGGGAAATGAAAAACTGTTTTTT.

This clonotype was counted many times. The chain is built from TRBV7-9 and TRBJ1-1, with TRBD1 matching 7 bases. The CDR3 is 13 amino acids. Looked up from germline, CDR1 is SEHNR and CDR2 is FQNEAQ (reference sequence). V shed 10 bases and J 4 bases; nucleotides not matched to a gene: 9. This chain's CDR3 is CATQGEGGTEAFF. The CDR3 region has the DNA TGTGCCACCCAGGGGGAAGGTGGCACTGAAGCTTTCTTT.

The chain is built from TRBV20-1 and TRBJ1-4; 10 bases fit TRBD1. This CDR3 spans 17 amino acids. J gave up 0 bases and V 6 bases, and 10 bases lay outside the gene matches. CDR1 and CDR2 from the germline V gene are DFQATT and SNEGSKA (reference sequence). The CDR3, as DNA: TGCAGTGCAGCCCCGACAGGGGGCCCCGCAACTAATGAAAAACTGTTTTTT. It translates to CSAAPTGGPATNEKLFF.

The CDR3 loop is CSAATGGFSGANVLTF. In nucleotides, the CDR3 is TGCAGTGCGGCGACAGGGGGCTTCTCTGGGGCCAACGTCCTGACTTTC. This rearrangement joins TRBV20-1 to TRBJ2-6; 10 positions match TRBD1. CDR1 and CDR2 from the germline V gene are DFQATT and SNEGSKA (reference sequence). V trimming: 6 bases; J trimming: 0 bases; junction bases outside the gene matches: 5. The CDR3 runs to 16 residues.

This clonotype was seen repeatedly, ten times or more. V and J are TRBV7-8 and TRBJ1-1; D may be TRBD1 (5 bases). Germline V gene data show CDR1 as SGHVS and CDR2 as FQNEAQ. CDR3 length: 15 amino acids. Between the trimmed V and J ends, which lost 2 bases and 2 bases, there was a span of 12 bases. Written as DNA, the CDR3 is TGTGCCAGCAGCTTACTCGACAGCCTAAACACTGAAGCTTTCTTT. Protein: CASSLLDSLNTEAFF.

The sample holds a few counts of this clonotype. The chain couples TRBV6-2 or TRBV6-3 to TRBJ2-7; D is perhaps TRBD1 (6 bases). The CDR3 is made up of 17 amino acids. Germline values: CDR1 MNHEY, CDR2 SVGEGT. Trimming pared 2 bases from V and 4 bases from J, leaving 21 bases between. CDR3 nucleotide sequence: TGTGCCAGCAGTTACGAAGTTACAGGGAAGTTTTTGTACGAGCAGTACTTC. Translating it yields CASSYEVTGKFLYEQYF.

CDR3 DNA: TGTGCCAGCAGTCTACTCTCTTCAGGGCCGATGGGGTATGGCTACACCTTC. Translation: CASSLLSSGPMGYGYTF. V is TRBV28 and J is TRBJ1-2; maybe TRBD1 (5 bases). The CDR3 extends over 17 amino acids. Germline V gives CDR1 MDHEN, CDR2 SYDVKM. The germline V and J ends were trimmed by 5 bases and 5 bases, with 24 bases remaining between them.